Below, one T cell receptor beta chain is given with its context. The data stem from a study of blood T cell repertoires in COVID-19. This CDR3 is built from 14 residues. The germline CDR1 and CDR2 sequences are GTSNPN and SVGIG (reference sequence). V shed 8 bases, J shed 4 bases, and the junction held 8 bases outside the gene matches. Sequencing used immunoSEQ multiplex PCR; TCRdb keeps in-frame clones, though not all of them. The data hold about 400,000 clones, with 89% observed a single time. This TCR was recovered from a man in his forties or fifties with acute or convalescent COVID-19. The specimen sequenced was peripheral blood. The chain joins TRBV30 to TRBJ2-3; 11 bases match TRBD2. CDR3 coding DNA: TGTGCCCGTAGCCCTAGCGGGGGGCCAGATACGCAGTATTTT. This codes for CARSPSGGPDTQYF. The whole variable domain, remainder taken from reference TRBV30 and TRBJ2-3, is SQTIHQWPATLVQPVGSPLSLECTVEGTSNPNLYWYRQAAGRGLQLLFYSVGIGQISSEVPQNLSASRPQDRQFILSSKKLLLSDSGFYLCARSPSGGPDTQYFGPGTRLTVL.